The 8 T cell receptor beta chains below were found in one sample sequenced in a study of OX40 agonist ivuxolimab in advanced cancers. The repertoire was sequenced with immunoSEQ multiplex PCR; TCRdb's copy has only in-frame clones and lacks some. The table records about 79,000 clones, 75% to 95% of them present only once. The specimen comprised CD4+ or CD8+ T cells sorted from blood, sampled in a trial of the OX40 agonist ivuxolimab. The receptors were sampled from an adult with an advanced solid tumor such as melanoma, head and neck, liver or kidney cancer.

This rearrangement joins TRBV27 to TRBJ1-2; the D is unclear. The germline gives CDR1 MNHEY, CDR2 SMNVEV (reference sequence). The CDR3 length is 15 residues. The V and J ends lost 5 bases and 4 bases respectively, with 17 bases between them. CDR3 DNA sequence: TGTGCCAGCAGTCCTCAGTGGCGCGATAGCTATGGCTACACCTTC. It yields the protein CASSPQWRDSYGYTF.

This chain uses TRBV28 with TRBJ1-5; D gene uncertain. The CDR3 has 13 residues. V was pared by 5 bases and J by 6 bases, with 11 bases between. CDR1 MDHEN and CDR2 SYDVKM come from the germline V gene. The CDR3 DNA reads TGTGCCAGCAGTCCCCGGGTCATTCAGCCCCAGCATTTT. Translated, it gives CASSPRVIQPQHF.

The chain couples TRBV19 to TRBJ2-2; D is perhaps TRBD1 (6 bases). Germline CDR1 LNHDA, CDR2 SQIVND (reference sequence). Trimming stripped 8 bases from V and 1 base from J, with 14 bases between. The CDR3 sequence is 15 residues long. The CDR3 region is CASRAGTQNTGELFF. CDR3 DNA sequence: TGTGCCAGTCGTGCCGGGACACAGAACACCGGGGAGCTGTTTTTT.

The rearrangement joins TRBV5-6 to TRBJ2-7, with D tentatively TRBD1 (6 bases). Germline loops: CDR1 SGHDT, CDR2 YYEEEE. Trimming left V 4 bases short and J 2 bases short, with 10 bases between. The CDR3 is made up of 13 amino acids. Written as DNA, the CDR3 is TGTGCCAGCAGCCCGGACAGAGCCTACGAGCAGTACTTC. The encoded protein is CASSPDRAYEQYF.

CDR3 sequence reads: CASQAPSTDTQYF. DNA of the CDR3: TGCGCCAGCCAAGCGCCTAGCACAGATACGCAGTATTTT. The chain employs TRBV5-1 and TRBJ2-3, with D uncertain. The germline gives CDR1 SGHRS, CDR2 YFSETQ. The CDR3 consists of 13 residues. Trimming cost V 7 bases and J 0 bases, with 9 bases left between them.

The chain joins TRBV7-3 to TRBJ2-6; no reliable D call. Trimming cost V 5 bases and J 3 bases, with 11 bases left between them. The CDR3 contains 15 residues. Germline V lookup: CDR1 SGHTA, CDR2 FQGTGA. In DNA, the CDR3 is TGTGCCAGCAGCCCCGTGGGAAGTGGGGCCAACGTCCTGACTTTC. The encoded protein is CASSPVGSGANVLTF.

A word on this clone: The junction does not match germline at one end; this may be a read error. The genes are TRBV14 and TRBJ1-1, with a possible D match to TRBD1 (5 bases). Per the germline V gene, CDR1 is SGHDN and CDR2 is FVKESK. There are 15 residues in the CDR3. Here the CDR3 DNA reads TGTGCCAGCACCCAAGACGAATTAGGGGTGACTGAAGCTTTCTTT. It is translated as CASTQDELGVTEAFF.

The chain uses TRBV7-9 and TRBJ1-6; no definite D call. The CDR3 consists of 15 residues. Germline V lookup: CDR1 SEHNR, CDR2 FQNEAQ (reference sequence). With 7 bases removed from V and 0 bases from J, the gap between germline ends came to 10 bases. The DNA of the CDR3 is TGTGCCAGCACCAGCGGCAGCTCCTATAATTCACCCCTCCACTTT. Translation gives CASTSGSSYNSPLHF.